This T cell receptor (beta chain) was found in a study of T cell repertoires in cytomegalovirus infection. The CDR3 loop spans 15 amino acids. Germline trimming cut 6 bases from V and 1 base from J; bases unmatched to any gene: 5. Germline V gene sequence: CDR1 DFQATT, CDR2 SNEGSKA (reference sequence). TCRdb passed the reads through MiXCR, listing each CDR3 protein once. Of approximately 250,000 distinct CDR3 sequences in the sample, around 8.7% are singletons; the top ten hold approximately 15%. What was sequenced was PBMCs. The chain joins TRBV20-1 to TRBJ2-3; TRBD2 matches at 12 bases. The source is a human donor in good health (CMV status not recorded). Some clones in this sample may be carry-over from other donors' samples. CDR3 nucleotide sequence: TGCAGTGCGGCGACTAGCGGGAGACGCACAGATACGCAGTATTTT. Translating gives CSAATSGRRTDTQYF.